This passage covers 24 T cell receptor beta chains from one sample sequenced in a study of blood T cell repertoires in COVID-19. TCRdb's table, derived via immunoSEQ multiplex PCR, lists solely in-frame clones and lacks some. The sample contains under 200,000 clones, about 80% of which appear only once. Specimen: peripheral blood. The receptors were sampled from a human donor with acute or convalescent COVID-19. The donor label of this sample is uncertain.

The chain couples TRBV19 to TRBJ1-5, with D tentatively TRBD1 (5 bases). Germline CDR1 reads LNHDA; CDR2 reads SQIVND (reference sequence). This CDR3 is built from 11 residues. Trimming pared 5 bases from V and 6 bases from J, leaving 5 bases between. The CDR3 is CASSQGQPQHF. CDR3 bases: TGTGCCAGTAGTCAGGGTCAGCCCCAGCATTTT.

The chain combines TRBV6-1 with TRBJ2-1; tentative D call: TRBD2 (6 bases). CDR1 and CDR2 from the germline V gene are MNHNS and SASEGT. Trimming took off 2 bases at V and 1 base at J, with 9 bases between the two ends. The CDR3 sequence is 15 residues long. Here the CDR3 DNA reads TGTGCCAGCAGTGAATACGGGGGTTCCTACAATGAGCAGTTCTTC. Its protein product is CASSEYGGSYNEQFF.

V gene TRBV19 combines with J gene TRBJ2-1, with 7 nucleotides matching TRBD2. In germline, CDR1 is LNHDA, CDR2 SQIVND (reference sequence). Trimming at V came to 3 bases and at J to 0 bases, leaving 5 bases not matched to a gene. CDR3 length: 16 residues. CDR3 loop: CASSMTSLYSYNEQFF. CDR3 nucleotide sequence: TGTGCCAGTAGTATGACTAGCCTCTACTCCTACAATGAGCAGTTCTTC. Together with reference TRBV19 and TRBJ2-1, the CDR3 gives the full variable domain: DGGITQSPKYLFRKEGQNVTLSCEQNLNHDAMYWYRQDPGQGLRLIYYSQIVNDFQKGDIAEGYSVSREKKESFPLTVTSAQKNPTAFYLCASSMTSLYSYNEQFFGPGTRLTVL.

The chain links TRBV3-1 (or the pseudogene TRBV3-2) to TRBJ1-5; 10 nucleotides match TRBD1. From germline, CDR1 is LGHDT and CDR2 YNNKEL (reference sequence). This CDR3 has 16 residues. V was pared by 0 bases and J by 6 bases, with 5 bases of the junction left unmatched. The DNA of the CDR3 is TGTGCCAGCAGCCAAGACCGGGACAGGGGAGGTCAGCCCCAGCATTTT. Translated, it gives CASSQDRDRGGQPQHF.

CDR3 sequence: CASSQGSQIQETQYF. The CDR3 DNA reads TGTGCCAGCAGCCAAGGAAGTCAGATCCAAGAGACCCAGTACTTC. The rearrangement links TRBV3-1 (or the pseudogene TRBV3-2) to TRBJ2-5; D is uncertain. The length of the CDR3 is 15 residues. Per the germline V gene, CDR1 is LGHDT and CDR2 is YNNKEL (reference sequence). Trimming removed 1 base at V and 1 base at J, with 10 bases between.

CDR3 protein: CASSTSGGHQPQHF. CDR3 DNA: TGTGCCAGTAGTACTTCGGGGGGCCATCAGCCCCAGCATTTT. The J gene is TRBJ1-5, the V gene TRBV19; a weak D match, TRBD1 (6 bases). V was cut by 4 bases and J by 5 bases, with 12 bases left in between. Germline CDR1 reads LNHDA; CDR2 reads SQIVND (reference sequence). The CDR3 runs to 14 residues.

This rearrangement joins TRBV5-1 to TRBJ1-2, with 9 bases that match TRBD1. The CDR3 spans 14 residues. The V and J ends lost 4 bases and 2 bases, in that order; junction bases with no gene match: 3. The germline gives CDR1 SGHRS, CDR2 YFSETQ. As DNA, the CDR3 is TGCGCCAGCAGCCTTGACAGGGGGAACTATGGCTACACCTTC. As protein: CASSLDRGNYGYTF.

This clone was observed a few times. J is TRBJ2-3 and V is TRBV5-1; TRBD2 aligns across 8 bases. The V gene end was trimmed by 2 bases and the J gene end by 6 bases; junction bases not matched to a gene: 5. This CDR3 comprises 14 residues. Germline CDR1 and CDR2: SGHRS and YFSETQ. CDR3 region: CASSFGLATDTQYF. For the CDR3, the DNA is TGCGCCAGCAGCTTCGGACTAGCTACTGATACGCAGTATTTT.

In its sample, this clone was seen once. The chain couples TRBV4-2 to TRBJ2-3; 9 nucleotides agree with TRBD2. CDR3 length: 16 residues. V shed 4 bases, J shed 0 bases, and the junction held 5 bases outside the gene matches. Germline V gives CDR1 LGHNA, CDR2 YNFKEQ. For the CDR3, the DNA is TGTGCCAGCAGCCTCAGACTAGCGGAGAGCACAGATACGCAGTATTTT. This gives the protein CASSLRLAESTDTQYF.

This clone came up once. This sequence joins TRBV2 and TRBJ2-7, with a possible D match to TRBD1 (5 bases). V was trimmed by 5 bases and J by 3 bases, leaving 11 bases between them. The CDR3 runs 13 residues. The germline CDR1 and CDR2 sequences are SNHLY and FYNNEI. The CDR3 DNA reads TGTGCCAGCAGTAGGCAGGGCTTCTACGAGCAGTACTTC. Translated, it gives CASSRQGFYEQYF.

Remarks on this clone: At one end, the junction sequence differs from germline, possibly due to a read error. CDR3 in amino acids: CASSLSGDPDF. The CDR3 nucleotides read TGTGCCAGCAGTCTTAGCGGGGATCCGGACTTC. The chain carries TRBV27 and TRBJ2-4, with TRBD2 matching 8 bases. This CDR3 contains 11 residues. Germline CDR1 is MNHEY and CDR2 is SMNVEV (reference sequence).

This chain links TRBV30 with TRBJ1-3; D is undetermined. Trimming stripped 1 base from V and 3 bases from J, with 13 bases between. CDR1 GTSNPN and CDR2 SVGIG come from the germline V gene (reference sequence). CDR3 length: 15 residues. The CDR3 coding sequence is TGTGCCTGGAGTGGTCTAGCCAAGGATGGAAACACCATATATTTT. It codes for CAWSGLAKDGNTIYF.

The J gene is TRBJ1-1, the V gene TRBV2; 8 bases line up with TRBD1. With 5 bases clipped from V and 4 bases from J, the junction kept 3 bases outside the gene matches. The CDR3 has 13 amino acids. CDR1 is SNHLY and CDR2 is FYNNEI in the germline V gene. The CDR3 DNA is TGTGCCAGCAGTAGACAGGGGTCCACTGAAGCTTTCTTT. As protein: CASSRQGSTEAFF.

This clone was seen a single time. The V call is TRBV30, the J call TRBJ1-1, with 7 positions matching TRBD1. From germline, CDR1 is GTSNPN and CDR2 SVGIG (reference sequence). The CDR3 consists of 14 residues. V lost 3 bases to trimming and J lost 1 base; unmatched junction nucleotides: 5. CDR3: CAWRTGSGNTEAFF. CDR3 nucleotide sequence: TGTGCCTGGAGGACAGGGTCGGGGAACACTGAAGCTTTCTTT.

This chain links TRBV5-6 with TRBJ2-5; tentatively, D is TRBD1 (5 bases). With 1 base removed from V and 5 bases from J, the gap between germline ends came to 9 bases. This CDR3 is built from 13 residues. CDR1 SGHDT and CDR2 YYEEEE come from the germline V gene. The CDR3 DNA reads TGTGCCAGCAGCTTGTTGGGGCGGGAGACCCAGTACTTC. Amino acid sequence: CASSLLGRETQYF.

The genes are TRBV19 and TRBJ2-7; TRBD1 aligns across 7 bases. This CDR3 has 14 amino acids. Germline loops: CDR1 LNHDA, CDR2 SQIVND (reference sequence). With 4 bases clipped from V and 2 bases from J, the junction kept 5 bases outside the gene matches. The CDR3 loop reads CASSNPGQTYEQYF. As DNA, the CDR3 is TGTGCCAGTAGTAACCCGGGACAGACCTACGAGCAGTACTTC.

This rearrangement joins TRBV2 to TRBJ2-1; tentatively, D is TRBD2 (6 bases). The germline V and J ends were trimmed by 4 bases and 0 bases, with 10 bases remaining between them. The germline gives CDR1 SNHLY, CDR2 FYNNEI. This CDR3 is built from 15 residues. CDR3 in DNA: TGTGCCAGCAGTGCTAGCGCCAGCTCCTACAATGAGCAGTTCTTC. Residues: CASSASASSYNEQFF.

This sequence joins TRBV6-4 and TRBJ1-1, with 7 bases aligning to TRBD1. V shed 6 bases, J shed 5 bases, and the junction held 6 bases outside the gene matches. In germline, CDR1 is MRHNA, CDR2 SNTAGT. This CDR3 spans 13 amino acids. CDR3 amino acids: CASRATGRTEAFF. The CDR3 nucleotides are TGTGCCAGCAGGGCGACAGGGAGGACTGAAGCTTTCTTT.

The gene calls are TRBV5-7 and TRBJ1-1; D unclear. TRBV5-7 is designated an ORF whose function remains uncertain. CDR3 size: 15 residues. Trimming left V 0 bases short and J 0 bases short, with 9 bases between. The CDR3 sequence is CASSLARGLNTEAFF. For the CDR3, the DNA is TGTGCCAGCAGCTTGGCGCGAGGGTTGAACACTGAAGCTTTCTTT.

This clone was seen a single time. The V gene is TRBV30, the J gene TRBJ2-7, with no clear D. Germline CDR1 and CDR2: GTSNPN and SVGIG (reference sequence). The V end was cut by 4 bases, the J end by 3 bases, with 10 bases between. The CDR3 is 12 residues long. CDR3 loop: CAWNDGFYEQYF. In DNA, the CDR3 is TGTGCCTGGAACGACGGGTTCTACGAGCAGTACTTC.

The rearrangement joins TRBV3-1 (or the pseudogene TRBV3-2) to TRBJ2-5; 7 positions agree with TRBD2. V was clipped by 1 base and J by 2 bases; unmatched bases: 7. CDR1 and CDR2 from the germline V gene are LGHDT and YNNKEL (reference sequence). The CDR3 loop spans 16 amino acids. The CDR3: CASSQVQRGGQETQYF. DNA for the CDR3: TGTGCCAGCAGCCAAGTCCAGCGGGGAGGTCAAGAGACCCAGTACTTC.

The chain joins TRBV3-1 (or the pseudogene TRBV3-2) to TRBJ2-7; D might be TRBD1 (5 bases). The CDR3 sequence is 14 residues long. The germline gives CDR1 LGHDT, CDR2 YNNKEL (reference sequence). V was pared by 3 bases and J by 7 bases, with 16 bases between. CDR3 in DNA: TGTGCCAGCAGCCAGAATCCGACAGCTAGTGAGCAGTACTTC. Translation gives CASSQNPTASEQYF.

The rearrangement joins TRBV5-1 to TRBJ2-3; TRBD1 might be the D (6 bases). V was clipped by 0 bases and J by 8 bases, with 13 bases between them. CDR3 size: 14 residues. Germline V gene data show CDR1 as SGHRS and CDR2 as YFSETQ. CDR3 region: CASSLGQGKGTQYF. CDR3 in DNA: TGCGCCAGCAGCTTGGGGCAGGGGAAGGGTACGCAGTATTTT.

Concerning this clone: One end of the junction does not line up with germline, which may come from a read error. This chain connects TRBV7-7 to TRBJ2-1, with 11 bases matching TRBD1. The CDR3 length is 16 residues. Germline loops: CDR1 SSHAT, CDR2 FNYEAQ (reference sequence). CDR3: CASSAGGTGGDNEQFF. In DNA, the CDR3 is TGTGCTAGCAGCGCGGGTGGGACAGGGGGAGACAATGAGCAGTTCTTC.